The 8 T cell receptor beta chains below were found in one sample sequenced in a study of T-cell reconstitution after alpha-beta-depleted transplantation in children. Unique molecular identifiers were incorporated during preparation of the TCRbeta library. Via MiXCR, TCRdb re-called the PCR reads, giving one row per CDR3 protein. The sample has 400,000 to 500,000 distinct CDR3 sequences, roughly 11% seen once. Sequences were derived from PBMCs from the stem cell graft donor, sampled from the stem cell graft. The receptors originated from a human donor who donated a stem cell graft to a child with acute myeloid leukemia.

The V and J genes are TRBV20-1 and TRBJ2-7, with unresolved D. The CDR3 length is 13 residues. The germline V and J ends were trimmed by 3 bases and 3 bases, with 12 bases remaining between them. CDR1 is DFQATT and CDR2 is SNEGSKA in the germline V gene (reference sequence). The chain's CDR3 is CSARGLVSYEQYF. As DNA, the CDR3 is TGCAGTGCTAGGGGTCTAGTAAGCTACGAGCAGTACTTC.

V usage is TRBV12-3 or TRBV12-4 and J usage is TRBJ2-1, with 11 bases lining up with TRBD2. With V trimmed by 7 bases and J by 7 bases, 9 bases remained unmatched. The CDR3 contains 15 residues. The CDR3 is CASTIAGGPGNEQFF. The CDR3 nucleotides read TGTGCCAGCACTATAGCGGGAGGGCCGGGTAATGAGCAGTTCTTC.

The V gene is TRBV27, the J gene TRBJ2-1; D is possibly TRBD1 (5 bases). Germline V CDR1 and CDR2: MNHEY, SMNVEV (reference sequence). With 2 bases removed from V and 7 bases from J, the gap between germline ends came to 15 bases. This CDR3 is built from 15 residues. CDR3 nucleotides: TGTGCCAGCAGTTTAAATATTCAGGGTTGGAATGAGCAGTTCTTC. Translating it yields CASSLNIQGWNEQFF.

This clonotype was detected many times. V gene TRBV7-9 combines with J gene TRBJ2-5; a possible D gene is TRBD1 (5 bases). V dropped 4 bases and J dropped 4 bases, with 13 bases sitting between them. Germline V gives CDR1 SEHNR, CDR2 FQNEAQ (reference sequence). This CDR3 contains 14 residues. CDR3 loop: CASSYPTAGETQYF. The CDR3 DNA reads TGTGCCAGCAGCTACCCGACAGCAGGAGAGACCCAGTACTTC.

The genes are TRBV6-5 and TRBJ2-1; no reliable D call. This CDR3 has 9 amino acids. The V gene's germline CDR1 is MNHEY and CDR2 SVGAGI. V was cut by 8 bases and J by 7 bases, with 3 bases left in between. The CDR3 here is CASANEQFF. Here the CDR3 DNA reads TGTGCCAGCGCGAATGAGCAGTTCTTC.

Note on this clonotype: A read error may be the cause here, since a much bigger clone is one base away. The chain joins TRBV5-1 to TRBJ2-7; D remains ambiguous. There are 13 residues in the CDR3. Germline V CDR1 and CDR2: SGHRS, YFSETQ. The CDR3 DNA reads TGCGCCAGCAGCTTGCAAGACGGCTACGAGCACTACTTC. Its translation: CASSLQDGYEHYF.

Of note for this clonotype: At one of its ends the junction is not consistent with the germline gene, which may arise from a read error. J is TRBJ2-7 and V is TRBV7-9, with no clear D. The CDR3 is made up of 14 amino acids. Germline V gene sequence: CDR1 SEHNR, CDR2 FQNEAQ (reference sequence). The CDR3 bases are TGTGCCAGCAGCTTAGCGGCAGACAACGTGGATGGGAACTTC. It encodes CASSLAADNVDGNF.

The CDR3 region is CSARDSGLEAYNEQFF. The CDR3 coding sequence is TGCAGTGCTAGAGATTCCGGACTCGAAGCCTACAATGAGCAGTTCTTC. The V and J genes are TRBV20-1 and TRBJ2-1; D perhaps matches TRBD2 (5 bases). Per germline, CDR1 DFQATT and CDR2 SNEGSKA (reference sequence). This CDR3 is 16 amino acids long. V was cut by 0 bases and J by 2 bases, with 14 bases left in between.